One and the same sample provided the 24 T cell receptor beta chains below, sequenced in a study of persistence of HIV-infected CD4 T cells. These receptors' targets are unknown. The stimulus was an HIV-1 Gag 15-mer peptide pool, about 1 ug/peptide/mL. CD40L-negative CD69-negative CD45RO-high memory CD4+ T cells were sorted as populations depleted of antigen-responding cells. The libraries were made with immunoSEQ version 4 in survey mode. TCRdb keeps only in-frame clones here, not all; method: immunoSEQ multiplex PCR. Found here are some 40,000 clones, 85% of them singletons; the top ten hold 5% to 5.5%. Here the sequenced sample was cultured CD4+ T cells from PBMCs, taken from a patient who received antiretroviral therapy. These receptors were taken from an adult with HIV. The donor label of this sample is uncertain.

The chain uses TRBV3-1 (or the pseudogene TRBV3-2) and TRBJ1-3, with D unclear. V dropped 3 bases and J dropped 0 bases, with 9 bases sitting between them. This CDR3 region has 15 residues. Germline V gene lookup returns CDR1 LGHDT and CDR2 YNNKEL (reference sequence). CDR3 DNA: TGTGCCAGCAGCCAGTACATAACCTCTGGAAACACCATATATTTT. Encoded protein: CASSQYITSGNTIYF.

This chain joins TRBV5-1 and TRBJ2-1; the match to TRBD2 covers 10 bases. The CDR3 sequence is 17 residues long. The V and J ends lost 3 bases and 9 bases, in that order; junction bases with no gene match: 15. The germline CDR1 and CDR2 sequences are SGHRS and YFSETQ. CDR3 coding DNA: TGCGCCAGCAGCTCGAAGACGACTAGCGGGTTTAAGGGTGAGCAGTTCTTC. This sequence encodes CASSSKTTSGFKGEQFF.

J is TRBJ1-1 and V is TRBV15, with D tentatively TRBD1 (5 bases). Trimming pared 2 bases from V and 0 bases from J, leaving 10 bases between. Per germline, CDR1 LNHNV and CDR2 YYDKDF (reference sequence). This CDR3 is built from 15 residues. Here the CDR3 DNA reads TGTGCCACCAGCAGACCCGGGGCGCTGAACACTGAAGCTTTCTTT. The encoded protein is CATSRPGALNTEAFF.

The chain couples TRBV6-6 to TRBJ2-3, with TRBD1 identical over 7 bases. Germline V CDR1 and CDR2: MNHNY, SVGAGI (reference sequence). CDR3 length: 16 amino acids. V trimming: 2 bases; J trimming: 3 bases; junction bases outside the gene matches: 8. This chain's CDR3 is CASSYAGTEQTDTQYF. Here the CDR3 DNA reads TGTGCCAGCAGTTACGCTGGGACAGAGCAGACAGATACGCAGTATTTT.

This sequence joins TRBV2 and TRBJ1-2; D perhaps matches TRBD1 (6 bases). CDR1 is SNHLY and CDR2 is FYNNEI in the germline V gene. This CDR3 region has 17 residues. V was shortened by 4 bases and J by 1 base, with 19 bases between the two germline ends. DNA of the CDR3: TGTGCCAGCAGTGGCCGCGGGGACATCTATCTTAACTATGGCTACACCTTC. Translating it yields CASSGRGDIYLNYGYTF.

This chain uses TRBV9 with TRBJ2-1, with D maybe TRBD1 (5 bases). V was pared by 2 bases and J by 4 bases, with 13 bases between. The CDR3 contains 15 residues. From germline, CDR1 is SGDLS and CDR2 YYNGEE. The DNA of the CDR3 is TGTGCCAGCAGCGTCATGGGGCTAACTTACAATGAGCAGTTCTTC. Residues: CASSVMGLTYNEQFF.

The chain carries TRBV15 and TRBJ1-5; D is possibly TRBD1 (5 bases). The ends were cut back, 0 bases at V and 4 bases at J, with 10 bases in the middle. Germline CDR1 is LNHNV and CDR2 is YYDKDF (reference sequence). The CDR3 is 15 residues long. CDR3: CATSRERAGNQPQHF. DNA for the CDR3: TGTGCCACCAGCAGAGAAAGGGCAGGGAATCAGCCCCAGCATTTT. Complete variable domain (other parts from reference TRBV15 and TRBJ1-5): DAMVIQNPRYQVTQFGKPVTLSCSQTLNHNVMYWYQQKSSQAPKLLFHYYDKDFNNEADTPDNFQSRRPNTSFCFLDIRSPGLGDTAMYLCATSRERAGNQPQHFGDGTRLSIL.

The chain couples TRBV14 to TRBJ1-4, with 10 bases matching TRBD1. J gave up 7 bases and V 5 bases, and 4 bases lay outside the gene matches. CDR3 length equals 14 residues. Germline V gives CDR1 SGHDN, CDR2 FVKESK. The CDR3 loop is CASSSGQGSEKLFF. CDR3 bases: TGTGCCAGCAGCTCGGGACAGGGGAGTGAAAAACTGTTTTTT.

The chain couples TRBV27 to TRBJ2-1; TRBD2 is a possible D gene (5 bases). V gave up 7 bases and J gave up 0 bases, with 16 bases separating them. Per the germline V gene, CDR1 is MNHEY and CDR2 is SMNVEV (reference sequence). The CDR3 contains 16 residues. CDR3 sequence: CASTQFSGSSYNEQFF. The DNA of the CDR3 is TGTGCCAGCACCCAATTTTCGGGGTCCTCCTACAATGAGCAGTTCTTC.

This sequence joins TRBV24-1 and TRBJ2-3, with D perhaps given as TRBD1 or TRBD2 (6 bases each). V lost 7 bases and J lost 4, with 14 bases in between. This CDR3 comprises 14 residues. Germline V CDR1 and CDR2: KGHDR, SFDVKD. CDR3: CATSGGESADTQYF. CDR3 in DNA: TGTGCCACCAGCGGGGGCGAATCGGCAGATACGCAGTATTTT.

The J gene is TRBJ1-2, the V gene TRBV7-2; D uncertain. This CDR3 comprises 13 residues. V dropped 1 base and J dropped 8 bases, with 11 bases sitting between them. The germline V gene encodes CDR1 SGHTA and CDR2 FQGNSA. The CDR3 DNA follows: TGTGCCAGCAGCTTAGTCCAAGGGCAAGGCTACACCTTC. Amino acids: CASSLVQGQGYTF.

The CDR3 here is CASSLGQNNEKLFF. Written as DNA, the CDR3 is TGTGCCAGCAGCTTGGGGCAGAATAATGAAAAACTGTTTTTT. This chain connects TRBV5-8 to TRBJ1-4; D not certain. The CDR3 is 14 residues long. Trimming removed 0 bases at V and 4 bases at J, with 7 bases between. CDR1 is SGHTS, CDR2 YDEGEE, per germline.

This chain joins TRBV21-1 and TRBJ1-5; whether TRBD1, the table's D call, matches the DNA was not checked. TRBV21-1 is given as a pseudogene. This CDR3 comprises 15 residues. The CDR3 loop is CASRETGGGNQPQHF. In DNA, the CDR3 is TGTGCCAGCAGGGAGACAGGGGGAGGCAATCAGCCCCAGCATTTT.

The chain carries TRBV19 and TRBJ2-1; D not certain. Germline V gene lookup returns CDR1 LNHDA and CDR2 SQIVND (reference sequence). V lost 2 bases and J 5 bases, leaving 10 bases between the germline ends. The CDR3 extends over 14 amino acids. The CDR3 here is CASSIMNSHNEQFF. CDR3 nucleotide sequence: TGTGCCAGTAGTATAATGAACAGTCACAATGAGCAGTTCTTC.

This chain connects TRBV6-5 to TRBJ1-1, with D hard to call. The germline V gene has CDR1 MNHEY and CDR2 SVGAGI. Deletions cut 7 bases from V and 1 base from J, with 13 bases between. CDR3 length: 14 residues. Here the CDR3 reads CASIQRTQNTEAFF. The CDR3 DNA reads as TGTGCCAGCATCCAAAGGACCCAGAACACTGAAGCTTTCTTT.

This sequence joins TRBV5-4 and TRBJ1-3; D is uncertain. V lost 0 bases, J lost 1 base, and 11 bases lay in between. Germline values: CDR1 SGHNT, CDR2 YYREEE (reference sequence). The CDR3 totals 16 residues. This CDR3 reads CASSLGVGFSGNTIYF. CDR3 DNA sequence: TGTGCCAGCAGCTTGGGCGTTGGGTTTTCTGGAAACACCATATATTTT.

The chain employs TRBV9 and TRBJ1-2; D gene unclear. CDR3 length: 14 residues. V was trimmed by 4 bases and J by 1 base, leaving 11 bases between them. From germline, CDR1 is SGDLS and CDR2 YYNGEE. CDR3 protein: CASSTEVGNYGYTF. In DNA, the CDR3 is TGTGCCAGCAGCACGGAGGTGGGTAACTATGGCTACACCTTC.

The rearrangement joins TRBV5-1 to TRBJ2-7; 8 positions match TRBD2. V shed 0 bases, J shed 4 bases, and the junction held 6 bases outside the gene matches. Germline loops: CDR1 SGHRS, CDR2 YFSETQ. This CDR3 spans 15 amino acids. CDR3 amino acids: CASSLDGTSRYEQYF. CDR3 nucleotides: TGCGCCAGCAGCTTGGACGGGACTAGTAGGTACGAGCAGTACTTC.

The chain employs TRBV5-1 and TRBJ2-3; 7 bases fit TRBD2. The J segment lost 4 bases and the V segment lost 0 bases, leaving 8 bases of the junction unmatched. The germline V gene has CDR1 SGHRS and CDR2 YFSETQ. This CDR3 region has 16 residues. As DNA, the CDR3 is TGCGCCAGCAGCTTGGCTGGGACTAAAGCCGCAGATACGCAGTATTTT. Residues: CASSLAGTKAADTQYF.

The chain couples TRBV6-2 or TRBV6-3 to TRBJ1-5; TRBD1 matches at 9 bases. Trimming took 4 bases from V and 11 from J; bases not matched to a gene: 3. Germline-derived CDR1 and CDR2 are MNHEY and SVGEGT. The CDR3 is 12 amino acids. This chain's CDR3 is CASSLRDRAQHF. The CDR3 coding sequence is TGTGCCAGCAGTTTACGGGACAGGGCCCAGCATTTT.

This chain uses TRBV18 with TRBJ2-7; D gene unclear. The length of the CDR3 is 14 residues. The V gene lost 2 bases and the J gene lost 4 bases, with 12 bases spanning the gap. Germline assignment: CDR1 KGHSH and CDR2 LQKENI. The DNA of the CDR3 is TGTGCCAGCTCACCAACCTCGACCCCATACGAGCAGTACTTC. Translating it yields CASSPTSTPYEQYF.

Here the CDR3 reads CASSLIIGTGSRSEQYF. CDR3 nucleotides: TGTGCCAGCAGCTTGATTATTGGGACAGGGTCAAGGAGCGAGCAGTACTTC. The chain links TRBV7-2 to TRBJ2-7, with TRBD1 identical over 9 bases. V lost 3 bases, J lost 6 bases, and 15 bases stayed unmatched. The CDR3 sequence is 17 residues long. CDR1 and CDR2 (germline): SGHTA, FQGNSA.

The chain uses TRBV7-2 and TRBJ2-3; tentatively, D is TRBD1 (5 bases). There are 14 residues in the CDR3. Germline V lookup: CDR1 SGHTA, CDR2 FQGNSA. Trimming shortened V by 4 bases and J by 1 base, and 9 bases separated the two germline ends. In DNA, the CDR3 is TGTGCCAGCAGCTGGGCCAGGGGCACAGATACGCAGTATTTT. The encoded protein is CASSWARGTDTQYF.

The V gene is TRBV18, the J gene TRBJ2-5; 8 nucleotides align to TRBD1. Trimming at V came to 3 bases and at J to 4 bases, leaving 7 bases not matched to a gene. The CDR3 is 15 amino acids. Germline CDR1 is KGHSH and CDR2 is LQKENI. CDR3 in amino acids: CASSPSSGQGETQYF. For the CDR3, the DNA is TGTGCCAGCTCACCCTCAAGCGGACAGGGAGAGACCCAGTACTTC.